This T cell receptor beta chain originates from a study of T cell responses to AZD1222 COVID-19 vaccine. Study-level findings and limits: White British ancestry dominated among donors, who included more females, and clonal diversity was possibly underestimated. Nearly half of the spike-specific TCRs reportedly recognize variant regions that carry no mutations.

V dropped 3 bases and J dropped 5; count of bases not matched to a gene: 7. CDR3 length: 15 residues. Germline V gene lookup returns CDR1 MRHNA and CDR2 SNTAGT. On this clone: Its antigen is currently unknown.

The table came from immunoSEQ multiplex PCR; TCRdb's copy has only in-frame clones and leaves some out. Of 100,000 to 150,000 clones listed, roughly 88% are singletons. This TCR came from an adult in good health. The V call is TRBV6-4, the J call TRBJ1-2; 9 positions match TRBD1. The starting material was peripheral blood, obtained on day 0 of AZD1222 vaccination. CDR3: CASSEYRGQGYGYTF. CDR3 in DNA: TGTGCCAGCAGTGAATACCGGGGACAGGGTTATGGCTACACCTTC.